The clone carrying this T cell receptor beta chain was seen only a few times. Its matching antigen is unknown. This record belongs to a study of T cells in Graves' hyperthyroidism and ophthalmopathy. Using RNA transcripts as the source, TCR beta CDR3 regions were amplified. Carried out on the TCR CDR3, a first-round RT-PCR used the HTBI primer set. TCRdb called the multiplex PCR reads again in MiXCR, with one record for every CDR3 protein. This sample yields more than 500,000 distinct CDR3 sequences, of which about 16% are seen a single time; over 25% belongs to the top ten. Points from the study as a whole: A model of 13 V-J features distinguished ophthalmopathy from stable hyperthyroidism.

V trimming: 4 bases; J trimming: 6 bases; junction bases outside the gene matches: 5. This CDR3 is built from 16 residues. The germline V gene has CDR1 KGHDR and CDR2 SFDVKD. This clonotype originated in a woman younger than 45 with Graves' ophthalmopathy. The source material was blood. This chain connects TRBV24-1 to TRBJ2-2, with 12 bases that match TRBD2. CDR3 bases: TGTGCCACCAGTGAGCAGACTAGCGGGAGCGCCGGGGAGCTGTTTTTT. Its translation is CATSEQTSGSAGELFF.